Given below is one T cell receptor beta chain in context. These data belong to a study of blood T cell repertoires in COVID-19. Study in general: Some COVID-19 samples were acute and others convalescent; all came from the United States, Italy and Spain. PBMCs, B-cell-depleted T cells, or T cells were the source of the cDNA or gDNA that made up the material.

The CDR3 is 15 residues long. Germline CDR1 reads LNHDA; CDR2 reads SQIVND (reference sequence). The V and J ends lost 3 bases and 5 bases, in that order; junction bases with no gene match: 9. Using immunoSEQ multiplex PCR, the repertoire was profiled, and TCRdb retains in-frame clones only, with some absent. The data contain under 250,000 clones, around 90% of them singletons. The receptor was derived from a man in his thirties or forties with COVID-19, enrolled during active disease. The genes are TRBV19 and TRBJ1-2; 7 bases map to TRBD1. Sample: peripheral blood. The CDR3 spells CASSMPGQRLYGYTF. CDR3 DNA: TGTGCCAGTAGTATGCCGGGACAGCGGCTTTATGGCTACACCTTC.